Listed below are T cell receptor beta chains from one sample, sequenced in a study of blood T cell repertoires in COVID-19. The repertoire was sequenced with immunoSEQ multiplex PCR; TCRdb's copy has only in-frame clones and lacks some. The table includes 200,000 to 250,000 clones, around 90% detected once. Sequenced sample: PBMCs or T cells enriched from blood (not recorded which). These receptors all stem from a middle-aged man who had been exposed to COVID-19. Each CDR3 is given with its conserved first and last residue. The order of the fields is J gene, D gene, V gene, clone size, CDR3 protein, CDR3 DNA. The D gene is left open where the match is weak. The listing skips clone size in some rows; elsewhere it reads once, few, many or a size class.

TRBJ1-4	-	TRBV19	-	CASSSRGGEKLFF	TGTGCCAGTAGCTCGAGAGGGGGTGAAAAACTGTTTTTT
TRBJ2-2	TRBD1	TRBV29-1	-	CSAKTGGTGELFF	TGCAGCGCAAAGACAGGGGGAACCGGGGAGCTGTTTTTT
TRBJ1-1	-	TRBV9	-	CASSPDMRTEAFF	TGTGCCAGCAGCCCCGACATGAGGACAGAAGCTTTCTTT
TRBJ2-2	TRBD2	TRBV9	-	CASSPFSLAGNTGELFF	TGTGCCAGCAGCCCCTTCTCACTAGCGGGGAACACCGGGGAGCTGTTTTTT
TRBJ1-4	-	TRBV28	-	CASSLWQGMGATNEKLFF	TGTGCCAGCAGTTTATGGCAGGGGATGGGGGCAACTAATGAAAAACTGTTTTTT
TRBJ1-2	-	TRBV4-1	-	CASSQDRLGYTF	TGCGCCAGCAGCCAGGACAGATTAGGCTACACCTTC
TRBJ1-2	TRBD1	TRBV19	-	CASSIFRGTGSYGYTF	TGTGCCAGTAGTATTTTTCGGGGGACAGGGTCCTATGGCTACACCTTC
TRBJ2-1	-	TRBV30	-	CAWKGNSYNEQFF	TGTGCCTGGAAGGGGAACTCCTACAATGAGCAGTTCTTC
TRBJ1-1	-	TRBV5-1	-	CASSFSIGGTEAFF	TGCGCCAGCAGCTTTTCGATAGGAGGCACTGAAGCTTTCTTT
TRBJ1-3	-	TRBV9	-	CASSPQIPGGNTIYF	TGTGCCAGCAGCCCTCAGATCCCGGGAGGAAACACCATATATTTT
TRBJ1-4	TRBD1	TRBV28	-	CASRLGQGINEKLFF	TGTGCCAGCAGGCTCGGACAGGGTATAAATGAAAAACTGTTTTTT
TRBJ2-2	TRBD1	TRBV7-9	-	CASSLDRANTGELFF	TGTGCCAGCAGCCTGGACAGGGCGAACACCGGGGAGCTGTTTTTT
TRBJ2-3	-	TRBV7-9	-	CASSLSHRTDTQYF	TGTGCCAGCAGCTTAAGTCACAGGACAGATACGCAGTATTTT
TRBJ1-3	-	TRBV30	once	CAWSGKDTASGNTIYF	TGTGCCTGGAGTGGGAAGGACACTGCCTCTGGAAACACCATATATTTT
TRBJ2-7	-	TRBV7-9	-	CASSLIGTRSYEQYF	TGTGCCAGCAGCTTAATAGGGACAAGGTCCTACGAGCAGTACTTC
TRBJ1-6	-	TRBV2	-	CASSDRGDSPLHF	TGTGCCAGCAGTGACAGGGGCGATTCACCCCTCCACTTT
TRBJ1-5	-	TRBV28	-	CASRTTVYSSNQPQHF	TGTGCCAGCAGGACGACAGTTTATTCTAGCAATCAGCCCCAGCATTTT
TRBJ1-1	-	TRBV7-9	-	CASSFSGNTEAFF	TGTGCCAGCAGCTTTTCGGGGAACACTGAAGCTTTCTTT
TRBJ1-1	TRBD1	TRBV19	-	CASTRTGGTEAFF	TGTGCCAGTACTCGGACAGGCGGCACTGAAGCTTTCTTT
TRBJ2-1	TRBD2	TRBV5-1	few	CASSAQLAGAYNEQFF	TGCGCCAGCAGCGCACAACTAGCGGGAGCCTACAATGAGCAGTTCTTC
TRBJ1-2	-	TRBV14	-	CASSQETGYGYTF	TGTGCCAGCAGCCAAGAAACAGGGTATGGCTACACCTTC
TRBJ2-1	-	TRBV27	-	CASSPFRGGRDEQFF	TGTGCCAGCAGCCCTTTCAGGGGCGGGCGGGATGAGCAGTTCTTC
TRBJ1-1	TRBD1	TRBV28	-	CASSPNRRGGWDTEAFF	TGTGCCAGCAGTCCAAACCGCAGAGGGGGCTGGGACACTGAAGCTTTCTTT
TRBJ1-1	TRBD1	TRBV9	-	CASSSQLGGQGMHTEAFF	TGTGCCAGCAGCTCCCAACTCGGGGGACAGGGGATGCACACTGAAGCTTTCTTT
TRBJ2-1	TRBD2	TRBV18	-	CASSPRRRRGGRALYNEQFF	TGTGCCAGCTCACCCCGGCGGAGGCGGGGCGGGAGGGCCCTCTACAATGAGCAGTTCTTC
TRBJ1-3	-	TRBV15	-	CATSRDEFTGNTIYF	TGTGCCACCAGCAGAGATGAGTTTACTGGAAACACCATATATTTT
TRBJ1-2	-	TRBV30	-	CAWSPGRGYTF	TGTGCCTGGAGTCCTGGTCGGGGCTACACCTTC
TRBJ1-1	-	TRBV4-1	once	CASSQVAGTEAFF	TGCGCCAGCAGCCAAGTAGCGGGGACTGAAGCTTTCTTT
TRBJ1-2	TRBD1	TRBV7-2	-	CASSPTWDRGRYYGYTF	TGTGCCAGCAGCCCGACTTGGGACAGGGGGCGATATTATGGCTACACCTTC
TRBJ1-1	-	TRBV5-1	-	CASSWTRDLNTEAFF	TGCGCCAGCAGCTGGACTAGGGATTTGAACACTGAAGCTTTCTTT
TRBJ2-5	-	TRBV19	-	CASSNTQATQYF	TGTGCCAGTAGTAATACACAGGCCACCCAGTACTTC
TRBJ1-2	-	TRBV12-3/TRBV12-4	-	CASSLGGPVGYTF	TGTGCCAGCAGTTTAGGAGGTCCGGTTGGCTACACCTTC
TRBJ2-7	TRBD1	TRBV4-2	-	CASSQTGQGSYEQYF	TGTGCCAGCAGCCAGACGGGACAGGGCTCCTACGAGCAGTACTTC
TRBJ2-5	-	TRBV5-1	-	CASSLVFGAPETQYF	TGCGCCAGCAGCTTGGTTTTTGGGGCCCCAGAGACCCAGTACTTC
TRBJ2-7	TRBD1	TRBV6-5	-	CASSSQGRSYEQYF	TGTGCCAGCAGTTCACAGGGGCGCTCCTACGAGCAGTACTTC
TRBJ1-5	-	TRBV27	-	CASSPQGTEQPQHF	TGTGCCAGCAGCCCCCAGGGGACGGAGCAGCCCCAGCATTTT
TRBJ2-3	TRBD2	TRBV27	once	CASSLGAGGFSDTQYF	TGTGCCAGCAGTTTAGGGGCGGGAGGGTTTTCAGATACGCAGTATTTT
TRBJ1-1	TRBD1	TRBV11-2	-	CASSSISGQGRRKAFF	TGTGCCAGCAGCTCAATTAGTGGACAGGGCCGAAGAAAAGCTTTCTTT
TRBJ1-1	TRBD1	TRBV10-3	once	CAISESMGQGRDTEAFF	TGTGCCATCAGTGAGTCTATGGGACAGGGTCGGGACACTGAAGCTTTCTTT
TRBJ2-7	-	TRBV5-8	-	CASTRGDRNYEQYF	TGTGCCAGCACCCGGGGGGACAGGAACTACGAGCAGTACTTC